The T cell receptor beta chain under discussion was sequenced for a study of blood T cell repertoires in COVID-19. Clones were read by immunoSEQ multiplex PCR, and TCRdb kept only the in-frame ones, dropping some. The table shows 49,000 or so clones, with approximately 85% occurring only once. Germline-derived CDR1 and CDR2 are LNHDA and SQIVND (reference sequence). The ends were cut back, 4 bases at V and 5 bases at J, with 13 bases in the middle. The CDR3 sequence is 14 residues long. Material for sequencing was peripheral blood. This chain uses TRBV19 with TRBJ2-3; possibly TRBD2 for D (7 bases). The TCR was taken from a woman of 80 years or more with COVID-19, enrolled during active disease. The CDR3 spells CASSKGLGGDTQYF. The CDR3 nucleotides are TGTGCCAGTAGTAAAGGACTAGGGGGAGATACGCAGTATTTT.